This TCR beta chain comes out of a study of PD-L1 blockade in urothelial cancer. General observations from the study: Having blood TCR clonality under the median before treatment predicted better survival.

The CDR3 contains 17 residues. Deletions cut 4 bases from V and 3 bases from J, with 23 bases between. Germline V gene lookup returns CDR1 SGHNT and CDR2 YYREEE (reference sequence). Profiling relied on immunoSEQ multiplex PCR, and the TCRdb table lists in-frame clones only, not all of them. The table records some 30,000 clones, around nine tenths of them present only once. Details on this clone: Its specificity is unknown.

The sequences come from PBMCs, collected around atezolizumab (anti-PD-L1) treatment. This rearrangement joins TRBV5-4 to TRBJ2-7, with D maybe TRBD2 (6 bases). The receptor was derived from a man over 45 with urothelial cancer. The CDR3 DNA sequence: TGTGCCAGCAGCCCGGGGGTGGCTAGTCGGGTCCTCTACGAGCAGTACTTC. Protein sequence: CASSPGVASRVLYEQYF. Full variable domain (rest looked up from reference TRBV5-4 and TRBJ2-7): ETGVTQSPTHLIKTRGQQVTLRCSSQSGHNTVSWYQQALGQGPQFIFQYYREEENGRGNFPPRFSGLQFPNYSSELNVNALELDDSALYLCASSPGVASRVLYEQYFGPGTRLTVT.